The 21 T cell receptor beta chains listed next were all sequenced from one sample in a study of early T cells in non-severe SARS-CoV-2 infection. MiXCR, run by TCRdb on the 5' RACE reads, gives a single entry per CDR3 protein. In the table there are roughly 56,000 distinct CDR3 sequences, approximately 12% of which are singletons. The sample was whole blood. Source of these receptors: an adult who was a healthcare worker with PCR-confirmed SARS-CoV-2 infection or an uninfected control (not recorded which).

This clonotype was counted ten times or more. The CDR3 reads CASSLESNTDTQYF. The CDR3, as DNA: TGTGCCAGCAGTTTGGAGAGTAACACAGATACGCAGTATTTT. The rearrangement joins TRBV12-3 or TRBV12-4 to TRBJ2-3; D call uncertain. The ends were cut back, 3 bases at V and 2 bases at J, with 9 bases in the middle. The CDR3 loop spans 14 amino acids.

This clonotype came up a few times. This chain links TRBV29-1 with TRBJ2-5, with no clear D. Germline V gives CDR1 SQVTM, CDR2 ANQGSEA. V lost 5 bases to trimming and J lost 5 bases, with 6 bases between them. CDR3 length equals 10 residues. CDR3 protein: CSVNPETQYF. The CDR3, as DNA: TGCAGCGTTAACCCGGAGACCCAGTACTTC.

The chain combines TRBV5-4 with TRBJ2-5; 7 nucleotides agree with TRBD1. With 5 bases clipped from V and 4 bases from J, the junction kept 5 bases outside the gene matches. Germline V gives CDR1 SGHNT, CDR2 YYREEE (reference sequence). The CDR3 runs 13 residues. The CDR3 coding sequence is TGTGCCAGCAGACCGACAGGGTTAGAGACCCAGTACTTC. Amino acid sequence: CASRPTGLETQYF.

This clonotype came up a few times. The chain joins TRBV6-6 to TRBJ2-3; TRBD2 matches at 7 bases. There are 15 residues in the CDR3. Looked up from germline, CDR1 is MNHNY and CDR2 is SVGAGI (reference sequence). V dropped 2 bases and J dropped 4; count of bases not matched to a gene: 6. The DNA for the CDR3 is TGTGCCAGCAGTTACCCGGGCGGGAGAGCAGATACGCAGTATTTT. Its protein is CASSYPGGRADTQYF.

CDR3 DNA: TGTGCCAGCTCAATGTATCAAGGGGGCCGCGCTGAAGCTTTCTTT. Amino acids: CASSMYQGGRAEAFF. The genes are TRBV18 and TRBJ1-1, with 7 bases aligning to TRBD1. V trimming: 5 bases; J trimming: 6 bases; junction bases outside the gene matches: 12. This CDR3 region has 15 residues. Germline values: CDR1 KGHSH, CDR2 LQKENI.

This clonotype was recorded at least ten times. The chain recombines TRBV5-1 with TRBJ2-7, with TRBD2 matching over 9 bases. Germline loops: CDR1 SGHRS, CDR2 YFSETQ. This CDR3 has 14 amino acids. The junction had 3 bases not matched to a gene; V was cut back by 4 bases and J by 1 base. CDR3 in amino acids: CASSQLAGSYEQYF. The CDR3 DNA sequence: TGCGCCAGCAGCCAGCTAGCGGGGTCCTACGAGCAGTACTTC. The variable domain in full, completed from reference TRBV5-1 and TRBJ2-7, reads KAGVTQTPRYLIKTRGQQVTLSCSPISGHRSVSWYQQTPGQGLQFLFEYFSETQRNKGNFPGRFSGRQFSNSRSEMNVSTLELGDSALYLCASSQLAGSYEQYFGPGTRLTVT.

This clonotype was picked up many times. As DNA, the CDR3 is TGTGCCTGGACCCTAGAAAGTCTAGCAGGAGATACGCAGTATTTT. Its translation: CAWTLESLAGDTQYF. V gene TRBV30 combines with J gene TRBJ2-3; possible D gene TRBD2, 5 bases. CDR1 and CDR2 from the germline V gene are GTSNPN and SVGIG (reference sequence). The V end lost 4 bases, the J end lost 5 bases, and 19 bases lay between the germline ends. This CDR3 spans 15 amino acids.

This clonotype was seen repeatedly, ten times or more. This sequence joins TRBV7-2 and TRBJ1-1; perhaps TRBD1 as D (6 bases). V gave up 4 bases and J gave up 1 base, with 10 bases separating them. The CDR3 length is 14 residues. Germline values: CDR1 SGHTA, CDR2 FQGNSA. The CDR3 nucleotides are TGTGCCAGCAGCTGGAAAGGGGGGAACACTGAAGCTTTCTTT. It specifies CASSWKGGNTEAFF.

This clonotype has a count of ten or more. The chain joins TRBV12-3 or TRBV12-4 to TRBJ1-6; 9 nucleotides line up with TRBD1. The CDR3 contains 14 residues. Trimming removed 3 bases from V and 8 bases from J; junction bases left unmatched: 2. Written as DNA, the CDR3 is TGTGCCAGCAGTTTGGGGACAGGGTATTCACCCCTCCACTTT. This encodes CASSLGTGYSPLHF.

This clonotype was seen more than once but under ten times. The rearrangement joins TRBV7-2 to TRBJ2-7; D remains unclear. Germline V gene sequence: CDR1 SGHTA, CDR2 FQGNSA. The CDR3 consists of 12 residues. V was trimmed by 5 bases and J by 5 bases, leaving 10 bases between them. CDR3 in amino acids: CASSGSSNEQYF. As DNA, the CDR3 is TGTGCCAGCAGCGGGTCTAGTAACGAGCAGTACTTC.

The table lists this clonotype with many counts. V usage is TRBV12-3 or TRBV12-4 and J usage is TRBJ2-1; 7 bases line up with TRBD1. Germline trimming cut 2 bases from V and 6 bases from J; bases unmatched to any gene: 4. The CDR3 is 14 residues long. The CDR3 DNA follows: TGTGCCAGCAGTTTACTCCAGGGGGTCAATGAGCAGTTCTTC. It encodes CASSLLQGVNEQFF.

The V call is TRBV9, the J call TRBJ1-3; D ambiguous. In germline, CDR1 is SGDLS, CDR2 YYNGEE. This CDR3 has 13 residues. V was pared by 7 bases and J by 0 bases, with 8 bases between. CDR3 DNA: TGTGCCAGCGGCCTCAGCTCTGGAAACACCATATATTTT. Protein: CASGLSSGNTIYF.

This CDR3 is CASSLRPGLKPYNEQFF. For the CDR3, the DNA is TGTGCCAGCAGCTTAAGGCCAGGCCTCAAGCCCTACAATGAGCAGTTCTTC. The gene calls are TRBV11-1 and TRBJ2-1; D is undetermined. There are 17 residues in the CDR3. V lost 2 bases to trimming and J lost 2 bases, with 16 bases between them. The V gene's germline CDR1 is SGHAT and CDR2 FQDESV (reference sequence). Together with reference TRBV11-1 and TRBJ2-1, the CDR3 gives the full variable domain: EAEVAQSPRYKITEKSQAVAFWCDPISGHATLYWYRQILGQGPELLVQFQDESVVDDSQLPKDRFSAERLKGVDSTLKIQPAELGDSAMYLCASSLRPGLKPYNEQFFGPGTRLTVL.

Here the CDR3 DNA reads TGTGCCAGCAGCTTAGGCCCCTCCGGGCAGCCCCAGCATTTT. Translation: CASSLGPSGQPQHF. The V call is TRBV7-9, the J call TRBJ1-5; D is unclear. This CDR3 has 14 amino acids. The V gene lost 1 base and the J gene lost 7 bases, with 11 bases spanning the gap. Germline assignment: CDR1 SEHNR and CDR2 FQNEAQ (reference sequence).

This clonotype came up a few times. V and J are TRBV6-6 and TRBJ2-7; 12 bases fit TRBD1. V was clipped by 7 bases and J by 5 bases; unmatched bases: 6. The germline V gene has CDR1 MNHNY and CDR2 SVGAGI (reference sequence). There are 14 residues in the CDR3. CDR3 nucleotide sequence: TGTGCCAGCAACACCGGGACAGGGGGCCACGAGCAGTACTTC. Protein product: CASNTGTGGHEQYF.

The table lists this clonotype with many counts. The V and J genes are TRBV7-9 and TRBJ1-1, with D uncertain. Germline loops: CDR1 SEHNR, CDR2 FQNEAQ (reference sequence). Deletions cut 2 bases from V and 1 base from J, with 8 bases between. This CDR3 spans 14 amino acids. The CDR3 is CASSLMGPNTEAFF. The CDR3 DNA reads TGTGCCAGCAGCTTAATGGGTCCGAACACTGAAGCTTTCTTT.

Judged by abundance, this clonotype is medium-sized. J is TRBJ2-3 and V is TRBV11-2; D is unclear. The CDR3 totals 15 residues. Germline CDR1 SGHAT, CDR2 FQNNGV. Trimming shortened V by 1 base and J by 2 bases, and 10 bases separated the two germline ends. The DNA of the CDR3 is TGTGCCAGCAGCTTAGCCACGCCCCTCACAGATACGCAGTATTTT. It is translated as CASSLATPLTDTQYF.

This clonotype was detected ten times or more. At one of its ends the junction is not consistent with the germline gene, which may arise from a read error. The CDR3 DNA follows: TGCGCCAGCAGCGACATGACAGGGGGCTTTGTGACCGGTGAAGCTTTTTTT. It encodes CASSDMTGGFVTGEAFF. This chain uses TRBV5-1 with TRBJ1-1; 10 nucleotides match TRBD1. Germline-derived CDR1 and CDR2 are SGHRS and YFSETQ. CDR3 length: 17 amino acids.

This clonotype was recorded a few times. J is TRBJ2-3 and V is TRBV6-5, with 9 bases lining up with TRBD1. The V gene end was trimmed by 3 bases and the J gene end by 5 bases; junction bases not matched to a gene: 6. Germline V CDR1 and CDR2: MNHEY, SVGAGI. The CDR3 consists of 15 residues. The CDR3 protein is CASSYGRQGEDTQYF. CDR3 DNA: TGTGCCAGCAGTTATGGTCGACAGGGGGAAGATACGCAGTATTTT.

This clonotype was counted only a few times. The genes are TRBV14 and TRBJ1-1; D remains unclear. Germline lookup yields CDR1 SGHDN and CDR2 FVKESK. V was cut by 4 bases and J by 9 bases, with 15 bases left in between. This CDR3 spans 13 amino acids. CDR3 nucleotides: TGTGCCAGCAGCCCGACCCCACGGAACCAAGCTTTCTTT. Its translation: CASSPTPRNQAFF.

This clonotype has ten or more counts. The chain is built from TRBV15 and TRBJ1-2; D remains ambiguous. The CDR3 is 15 residues long. The V end was cut by 0 bases, the J end by 7 bases, with 15 bases between. CDR1 and CDR2 from the germline V gene are LNHNV and YYDKDF (reference sequence). CDR3 DNA: TGTGCCACCAGCAGAGATACTTCGGGATTCTCTGGCTACACCTTC. Its protein product is CATSRDTSGFSGYTF.